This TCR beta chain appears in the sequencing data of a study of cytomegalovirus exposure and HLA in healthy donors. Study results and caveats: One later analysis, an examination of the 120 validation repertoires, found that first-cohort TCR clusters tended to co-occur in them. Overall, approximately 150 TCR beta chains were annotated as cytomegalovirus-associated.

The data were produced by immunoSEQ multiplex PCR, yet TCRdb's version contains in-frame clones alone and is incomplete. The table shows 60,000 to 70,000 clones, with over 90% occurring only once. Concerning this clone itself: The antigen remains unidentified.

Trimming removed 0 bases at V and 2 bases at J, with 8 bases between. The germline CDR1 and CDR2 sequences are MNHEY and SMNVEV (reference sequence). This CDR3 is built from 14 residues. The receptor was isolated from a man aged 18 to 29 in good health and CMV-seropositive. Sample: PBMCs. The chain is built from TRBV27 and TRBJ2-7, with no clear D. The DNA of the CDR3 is TGTGCCAGCAGTTTATCTCAGTTACCCTACGAGCAGTACTTC. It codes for CASSLSQLPYEQYF.